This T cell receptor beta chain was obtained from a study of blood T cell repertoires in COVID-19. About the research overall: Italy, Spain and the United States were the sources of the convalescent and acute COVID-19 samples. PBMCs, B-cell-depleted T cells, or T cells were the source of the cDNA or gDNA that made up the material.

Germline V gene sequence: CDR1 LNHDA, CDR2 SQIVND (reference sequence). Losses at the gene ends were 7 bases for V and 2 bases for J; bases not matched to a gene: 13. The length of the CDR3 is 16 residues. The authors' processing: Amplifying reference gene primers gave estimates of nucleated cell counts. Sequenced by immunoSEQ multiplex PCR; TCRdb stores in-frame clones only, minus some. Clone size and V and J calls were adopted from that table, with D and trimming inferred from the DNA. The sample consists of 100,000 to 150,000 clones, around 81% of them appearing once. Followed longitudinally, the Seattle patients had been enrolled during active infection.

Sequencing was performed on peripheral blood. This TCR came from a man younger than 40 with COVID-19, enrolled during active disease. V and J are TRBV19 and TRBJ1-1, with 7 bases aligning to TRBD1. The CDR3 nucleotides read TGTGCCAGTACCCTTCCGTCCGGGACAGCAAACACTGAAGCTTTCTTT. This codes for CASTLPSGTANTEAFF.